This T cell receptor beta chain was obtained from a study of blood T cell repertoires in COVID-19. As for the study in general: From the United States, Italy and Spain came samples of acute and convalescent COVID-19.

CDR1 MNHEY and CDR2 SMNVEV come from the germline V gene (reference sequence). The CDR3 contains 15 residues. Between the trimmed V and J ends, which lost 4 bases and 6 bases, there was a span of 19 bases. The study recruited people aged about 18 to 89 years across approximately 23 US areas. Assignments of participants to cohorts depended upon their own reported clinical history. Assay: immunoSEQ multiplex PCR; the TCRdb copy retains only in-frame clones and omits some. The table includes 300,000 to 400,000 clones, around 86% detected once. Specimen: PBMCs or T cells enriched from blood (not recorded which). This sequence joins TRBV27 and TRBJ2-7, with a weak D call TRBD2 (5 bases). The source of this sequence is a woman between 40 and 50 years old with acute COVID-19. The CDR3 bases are TGTGCCAGCAGTTACCGGCGGGCCCTAGGCTTCGAGCAGTACTTC. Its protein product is CASSYRRALGFEQYF.